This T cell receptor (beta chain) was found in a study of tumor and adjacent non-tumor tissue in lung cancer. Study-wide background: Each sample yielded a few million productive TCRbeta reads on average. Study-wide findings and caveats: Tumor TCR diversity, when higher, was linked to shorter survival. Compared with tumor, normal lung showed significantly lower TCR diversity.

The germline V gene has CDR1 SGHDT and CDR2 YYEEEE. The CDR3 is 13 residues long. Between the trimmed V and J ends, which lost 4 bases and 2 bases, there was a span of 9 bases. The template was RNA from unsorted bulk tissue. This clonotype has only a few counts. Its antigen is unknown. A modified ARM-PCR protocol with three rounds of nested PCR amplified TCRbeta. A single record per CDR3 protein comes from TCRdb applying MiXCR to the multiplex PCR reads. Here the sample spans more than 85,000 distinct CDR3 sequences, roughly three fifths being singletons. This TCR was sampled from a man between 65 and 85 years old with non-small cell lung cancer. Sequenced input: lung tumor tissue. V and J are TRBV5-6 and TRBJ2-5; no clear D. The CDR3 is CASSVRRQETQYF. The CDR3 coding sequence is TGTGCCAGCAGCGTACGACGGCAAGAGACCCAGTACTTC.